The T cell receptor beta chain described here comes from a study of blood T cell repertoires in COVID-19 (TCRdb year 2020). Regarding the complete study: Samples covering the acute and convalescent phases of COVID-19 were provided by collaborators in the United States, Italy and Spain. Where available, HLA class I and class II types were taken from metadata supplied by the sample provider and were not determined by assay-based typing. A freely available public database, intended as a resource for researchers studying the immune response to SARS-CoV-2, is where the repertoires were released. The material from the prospective study consisted of cDNA or gDNA derived from T cells, B-cell-depleted T cells, or PBMCs. Sample metadata almost always included a de-identified subject ID, COVID-19 status, age in years and sex. Subjects who had been exposed to COVID-19, were actively infected with it, or had recovered from it provided the deeply sampled blood TCRbeta repertoires that made up the dataset. Samples came from the ongoing ImmuneRACE study (first 160 participants) plus 1,254 subjects from 6 global collaborators.

What the study reported, not specific to this receptor: How much clinical and demographic metadata was included differed by source and by participant, and the metadata was provided uncurated.

The immunoSEQ Assay, a bias-controlled multiplex PCR, was used to amplify TCRbeta CDR3 regions from genomic DNA. The source study handled its data this way. The number of nucleated cells in each sample was estimated from the amplification of reference gene primers within the assay. To quantify the absolute abundance of each unique TCRbeta CDR3 rearrangement, sequence reads were collapsed and filtered. For each sample, productive Simpson clonality was calculated by taking the square root of Simpson's diversity index across productive rearrangements. The clones in this table, taken by TCRdb from immuneACCESS, are in-frame only. Not every clone is retained; where verified, under half of the shortfall comes from an unresolved V gene, and the cause of the rest is unknown. For V, J and clone size, that table is used; D and trimming come from the DNA. This sample holds a few hundred thousand clones; 75% to 85% were observed only once. The ten largest clonotypes hold about a tenth of the sample.

Participants in the prospective study were aged about 18 to 100 years, lived in 24 United States geographic areas, and enrolled through a virtual design. In the prospective study, participants were assigned to cohorts based on the clinical history participants reported in a screening survey and a study questionnaire. ImmuneRACE Cohort 3 recovered participants were defined by two consecutive negative NP/OP PCR tests, healthcare professional clearance, or symptom resolution. In the prospective study, whole blood, serum and a nasopharyngeal or oropharyngeal swab were collected from each participant by mobile phlebotomists. Over an approximately 2-month period, participants in the prospective study had the option of providing additional blood draws and questionnaires. Before DNA extraction, prospective study blood samples were shipped either frozen or at room temperature. Worth noting for this clone: It lacks a known antigen. Base qualities are not at hand, and no much larger clone is one base apart.

Material: PBMCs or T cells enriched from blood (not recorded which). This receptor was identified in a man in his forties who had recovered from COVID-19.

At the DNA level, the sequence is TGTGCCAGCAGCCCGGGTAGGGGCTCATTGGGTCTGACCTCTGGGGCCAACGTCCTGACTTTC. This gives the protein CASSPGRGSLGLTSGANVLTF. Recombination linked TRBV4-2 to TRBJ2-6; a tentative D call is TRBD1 (5 bases match). Trimming costs V 4 bases and J 0 bases, and their ends lie 25 bases apart. From the cysteine through the phenylalanine, the CDR3 covers 21 amino acids. The CDR3 DNA has 63 bases and is translated from base 1. Based on the germline V gene, the CDR1 and CDR2 sequences are LGHNA and YNFKEQ.